This T cell receptor (beta chain) was captured in a study of blood T cells in healthy people across ages. Study overall: For every two T cells, template switching captured about one barcoded beta molecule. Study-wide results and limits: Diversity figures based on one million T cells were deemed too low.

The second PCR ran about 6 to 11 cycles with a sample-barcoded 5' primer and J-beta primers. TCRdb reprocessed the 5' RACE reads with MiXCR, giving one entry per CDR3 protein. The sample carries about 1.4 million distinct CDR3 sequences, approximately 59% recorded once. Germline CDR1 and CDR2: SNHLY and FYNNEI. This CDR3 spans 15 amino acids. Each sample gave at least 6.5 million isolated PBMCs. For this clonotype: Its antigen remains unknown. The junction and the germline gene differ at one end; a read error may be behind it.

The sequenced sample was blood. This TCR was sampled from a man between 18 and 29 years old in good health. The chain uses TRBV2 and TRBJ2-5, with D perhaps matching TRBD1 (7 bases). CDR3 in amino acids: CAILGGTEDQETQYF. CDR3 nucleotides: TGTGCCATCTTAGGGGGGACAGAGGACCAAGAGACCCAGTATTTC. The whole variable domain, filled in from reference TRBV2 and TRBJ2-5, reads EPEVTQTPSHQVTQMGQEVILRCVPISNHLYFYWYRQILGQKVEFLVSFYNNEISEKSEIFDDQFSVERPDGSNFTLKIRSTKLEDSAMYFCAILGGTEDQETQYFGPGTRLLVL.